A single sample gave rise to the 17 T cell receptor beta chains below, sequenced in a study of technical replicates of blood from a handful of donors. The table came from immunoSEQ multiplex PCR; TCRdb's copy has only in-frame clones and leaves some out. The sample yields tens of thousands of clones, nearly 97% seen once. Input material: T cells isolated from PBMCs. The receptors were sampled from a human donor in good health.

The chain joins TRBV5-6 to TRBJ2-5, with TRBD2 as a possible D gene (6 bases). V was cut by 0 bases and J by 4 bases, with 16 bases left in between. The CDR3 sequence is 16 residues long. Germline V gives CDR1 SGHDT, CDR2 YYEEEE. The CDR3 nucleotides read TGTGCCAGCAGCTTGGCAAGCGGCAGCGGGCGAGAGACCCAGTACTTC. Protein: CASSLASGSGRETQYF.

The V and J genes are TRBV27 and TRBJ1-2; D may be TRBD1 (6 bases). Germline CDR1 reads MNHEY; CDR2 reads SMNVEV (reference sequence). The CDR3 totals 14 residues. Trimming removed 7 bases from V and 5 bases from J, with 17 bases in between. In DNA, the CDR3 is TGTGCCAGCACCACGAGGGGGGGTCGGTATGGCTACACCTTC. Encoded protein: CASTTRGGRYGYTF.

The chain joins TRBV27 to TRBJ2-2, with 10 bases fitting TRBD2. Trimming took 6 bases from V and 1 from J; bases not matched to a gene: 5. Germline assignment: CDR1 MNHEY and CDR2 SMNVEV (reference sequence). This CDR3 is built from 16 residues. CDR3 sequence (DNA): TGTGCCAGCAGCCAGCGGGGGGGATTGAACACCGGGGAGCTGTTTTTT. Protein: CASSQRGGLNTGELFF.

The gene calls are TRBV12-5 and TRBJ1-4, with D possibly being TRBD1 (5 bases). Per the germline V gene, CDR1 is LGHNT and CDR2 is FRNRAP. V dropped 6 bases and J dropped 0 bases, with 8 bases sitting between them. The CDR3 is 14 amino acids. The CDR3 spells CASGDRATNEKLFF. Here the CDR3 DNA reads TGTGCTAGTGGCGACAGAGCAACTAATGAAAAACTGTTTTTT.

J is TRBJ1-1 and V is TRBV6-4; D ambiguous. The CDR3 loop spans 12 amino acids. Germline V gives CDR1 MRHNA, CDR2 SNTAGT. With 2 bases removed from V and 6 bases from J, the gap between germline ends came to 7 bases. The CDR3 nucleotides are TGTGCCAGCAGTGACGGGAGAGCTGAAGCTTTCTTT. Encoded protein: CASSDGRAEAFF.

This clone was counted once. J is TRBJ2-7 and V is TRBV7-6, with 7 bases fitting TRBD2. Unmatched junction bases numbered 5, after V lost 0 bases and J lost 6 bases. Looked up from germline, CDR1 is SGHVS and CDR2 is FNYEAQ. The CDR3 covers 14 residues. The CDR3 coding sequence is TGTGCCAGCAGCTTAGCGGGACTATCGCCCGAGCAGTACTTC. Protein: CASSLAGLSPEQYF.

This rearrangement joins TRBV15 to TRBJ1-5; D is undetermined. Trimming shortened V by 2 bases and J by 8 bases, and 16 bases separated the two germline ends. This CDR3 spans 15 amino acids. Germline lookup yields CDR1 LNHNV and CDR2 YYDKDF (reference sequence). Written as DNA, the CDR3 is TGTGCCACCAGCAGAACTGGGGAGAGAGGAGAGCCCCAGCATTTT. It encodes CATSRTGERGEPQHF. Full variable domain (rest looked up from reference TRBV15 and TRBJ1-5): DAMVIQNPRYQVTQFGKPVTLSCSQTLNHNVMYWYQQKSSQAPKLLFHYYDKDFNNEADTPDNFQSRRPNTSFCFLDIRSPGLGDTAMYLCATSRTGERGEPQHFGDGTRLSIL.

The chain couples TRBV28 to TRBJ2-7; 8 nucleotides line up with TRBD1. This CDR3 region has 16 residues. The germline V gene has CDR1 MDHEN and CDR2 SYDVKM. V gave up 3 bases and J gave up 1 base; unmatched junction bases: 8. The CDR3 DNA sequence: TGTGCCAGCAGTTTCCTAGGGACAGGAGCTTCCTACGAGCAGTACTTC. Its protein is CASSFLGTGASYEQYF.

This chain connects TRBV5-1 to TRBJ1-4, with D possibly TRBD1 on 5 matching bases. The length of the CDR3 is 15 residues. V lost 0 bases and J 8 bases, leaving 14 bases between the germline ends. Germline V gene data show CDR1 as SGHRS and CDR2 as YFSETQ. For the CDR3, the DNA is TGCGCCAGCAGCTTGGATCCAGGGAGGGGAGAAAAACTGTTTTTT. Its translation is CASSLDPGRGEKLFF.

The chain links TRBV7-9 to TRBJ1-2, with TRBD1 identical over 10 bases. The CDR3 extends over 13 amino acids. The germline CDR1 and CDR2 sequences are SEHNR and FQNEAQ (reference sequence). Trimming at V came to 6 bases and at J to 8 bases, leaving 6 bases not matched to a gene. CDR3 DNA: TGTGCCAGCAGTGGACAGGGGGTGGAGGGCTACACCTTC. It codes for CASSGQGVEGYTF.

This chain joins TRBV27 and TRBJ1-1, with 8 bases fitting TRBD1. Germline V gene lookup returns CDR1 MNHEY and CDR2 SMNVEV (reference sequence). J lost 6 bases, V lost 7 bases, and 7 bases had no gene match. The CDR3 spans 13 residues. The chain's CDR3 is CASMRQGLSEAFF. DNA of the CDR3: TGTGCCAGCATGAGACAGGGGCTGTCTGAAGCTTTCTTT.

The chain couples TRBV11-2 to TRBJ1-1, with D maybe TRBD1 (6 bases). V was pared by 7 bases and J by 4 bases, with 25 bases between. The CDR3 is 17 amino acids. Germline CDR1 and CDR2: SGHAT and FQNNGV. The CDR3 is CASKITTGRRASTEAFF. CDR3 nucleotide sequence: TGTGCCAGCAAAATTACCACAGGGCGGAGAGCTTCCACTGAAGCTTTCTTT. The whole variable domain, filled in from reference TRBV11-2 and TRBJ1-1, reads EAGVAQSPRYKIIEKRQSVAFWCNPISGHATLYWYQQILGQGPKLLIQFQNNGVVDDSQLPKDRFSAERLKGVDSTLKIQPAKLEDSAVYLCASKITTGRRASTEAFFGQGTRLTVV.

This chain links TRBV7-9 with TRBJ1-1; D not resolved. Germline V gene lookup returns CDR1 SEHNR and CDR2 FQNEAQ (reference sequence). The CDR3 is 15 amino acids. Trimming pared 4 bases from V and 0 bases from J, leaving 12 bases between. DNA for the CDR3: TGTGCCAGCAGCTATTCCAGAGGGTTGAACACTGAAGCTTTCTTT. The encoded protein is CASSYSRGLNTEAFF.

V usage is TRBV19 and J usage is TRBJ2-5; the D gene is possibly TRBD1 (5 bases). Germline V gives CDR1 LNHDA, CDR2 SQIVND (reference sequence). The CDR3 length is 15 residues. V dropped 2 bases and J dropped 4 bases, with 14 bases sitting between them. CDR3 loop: CASSIQGNYGETQYF. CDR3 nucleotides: TGTGCCAGTAGTATACAGGGTAATTACGGAGAGACCCAGTACTTC. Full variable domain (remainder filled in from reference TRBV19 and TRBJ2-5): DGGITQSPKYLFRKEGQNVTLSCEQNLNHDAMYWYRQDPGQGLRLIYYSQIVNDFQKGDIAEGYSVSREKKESFPLTVTSAQKNPTAFYLCASSIQGNYGETQYFGPGTRLLVL.

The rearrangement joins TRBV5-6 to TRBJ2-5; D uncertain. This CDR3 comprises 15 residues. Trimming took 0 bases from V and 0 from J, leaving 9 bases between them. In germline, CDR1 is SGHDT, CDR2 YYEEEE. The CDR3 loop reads CASSLDTENQETQYF. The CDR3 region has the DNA TGTGCCAGCAGCTTGGATACAGAGAACCAAGAGACCCAGTACTTC.

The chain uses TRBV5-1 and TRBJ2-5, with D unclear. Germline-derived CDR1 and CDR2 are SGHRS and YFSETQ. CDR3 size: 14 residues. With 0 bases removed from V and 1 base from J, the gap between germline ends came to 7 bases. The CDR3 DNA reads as TGCGCCAGCAGCTTGGGACTGACCCAAGAGACCCAGTACTTC. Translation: CASSLGLTQETQYF.

The CDR3 nucleotides read TGTGCCAGCAGTGAGGCGTCCACCCATACAGGGGAGACGCATTCACCCCTCCACTTT. Its translation: CASSEASTHTGETHSPLHF. The chain employs TRBV6-4 and TRBJ1-6; 7 bases are a match to TRBD1. In germline, CDR1 is MRHNA, CDR2 SNTAGT. The J segment lost 8 bases and the V segment lost 3 bases, leaving 19 bases of the junction unmatched. CDR3 length equals 19 residues.